This T cell receptor (beta chain) was documented in a study of blood T cell repertoires in COVID-19 (dated by TCRdb to the early 2020s). As for the study more broadly: The collaborator samples originated in the United States, Italy and Spain and spanned the acute and convalescent phases of COVID-19. The prospective study material was composed of cDNA or gDNA derived from T cells, B-cell-depleted T cells, or PBMCs. Deeply sampled blood TCRbeta repertoires from subjects exposed to, actively infected with, or recovered from COVID-19 were included in the dataset. The repertoires were released in a freely available public database intended as a resource for research on the immune response to SARS-CoV-2. Samples were obtained from the ongoing ImmuneRACE study (first 160 participants) and from approximately 1,200 subjects provided by 6 global collaborators. Sample metadata almost always included a de-identified subject ID, COVID-19 status, age in years and sex. Where available, HLA class I and class II types were taken from metadata supplied by the sample provider and were not determined by assay-based typing.

As regards this clone: No cognate antigen has been identified for it. It has no much larger one-base neighbor in the sample; base qualities were not kept.

TCRbeta CDR3 regions were amplified from genomic DNA by means of the immunoSEQ Assay, a bias-controlled multiplex PCR. Turning to the authors' computational methods: The number of nucleated cells in each sample was estimated from the amplification of reference gene primers within the assay. Sequence reads were collapsed and filtered to measure the absolute abundance of every unique TCRbeta CDR3 rearrangement. Productive Simpson clonality was computed per sample as the square root of Simpson's diversity index over productive rearrangements. Not all clones reach the TCRdb copy of this immuneACCESS table, which keeps in-frame sequences only. Checked studies attribute under half of the gap to unresolved V genes and leave the rest unexplained. V and J calls and clone size are copied from that table; D and trimming were computed from the DNA. Within this sample are some 410,000 clones, with 85% to 90% of them counted one time only. The ten largest make up over 0.9% of the sample.

Enrolling through a virtual design, the prospective study's participants ranged in age from roughly 18 to 89 years and lived across about two dozen United States geographic areas. Cohort assignment in the prospective study relied on participant-reported clinical history from a screening survey and a study questionnaire. In the prospective study, whole blood, serum and a nasopharyngeal or oropharyngeal swab were collected from each participant by mobile phlebotomists. Participants in the prospective study had the option to provide additional blood draws and questionnaires over a roughly 2-month period. Before DNA extraction, blood samples from the prospective study were shipped at room temperature or frozen. General findings and caveats noted by the study authors: The quantity of clinical and demographic metadata differed by source and by participant and was supplied without curation.

Material: PBMCs or T cells enriched from blood (not recorded which). This receptor was obtained from a woman aged 25-40 years with acute COVID-19.

CDR3 reads: CASSDRGFGNSPLHF. DNA sequence: TGTGCCAGCAGTGACAGGGGTTTTGGGAATTCACCCCTCCACTTT. The chain is encoded by TRBV6-1 joined to TRBJ1-6; the D region possibly corresponds to TRBD1 (6 bases align). From a lookup of the germline V gene, CDR1 and CDR2 are MNHNS and SASEGT. V is shortened by 3 bases, J by 7 bases, and the region joining them spans 13 bases. The CDR3 numbers 15 residues from cysteine through phenylalanine. CDR3 DNA only is kept here, 45 bases in frame from base 1.